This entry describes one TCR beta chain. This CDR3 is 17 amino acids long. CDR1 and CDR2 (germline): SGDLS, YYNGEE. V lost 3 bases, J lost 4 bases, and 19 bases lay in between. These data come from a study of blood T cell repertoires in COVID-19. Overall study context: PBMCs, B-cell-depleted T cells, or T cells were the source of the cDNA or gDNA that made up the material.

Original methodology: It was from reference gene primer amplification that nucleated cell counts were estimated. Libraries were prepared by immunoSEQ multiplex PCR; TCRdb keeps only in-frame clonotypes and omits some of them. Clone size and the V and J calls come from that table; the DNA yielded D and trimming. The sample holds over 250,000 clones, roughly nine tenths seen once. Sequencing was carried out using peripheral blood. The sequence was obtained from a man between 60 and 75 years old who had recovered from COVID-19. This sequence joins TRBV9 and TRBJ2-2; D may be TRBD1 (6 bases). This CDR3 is CASSGPRDRMATGELFF. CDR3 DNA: TGTGCCAGCAGCGGGCCCCGCGACAGGATGGCCACCGGGGAGCTGTTTTTT.